Only one count was recorded for the clone carrying this TCR beta chain. The antigen is undetermined. This entry belongs to a study of T cell responses to AZD1222 COVID-19 vaccine. Looking at the study overall: Analysis merged second doses at about 4 or about 12 weeks.

The CDR3 extends over 11 amino acids. With 6 bases removed from V and 4 bases from J, the gap between germline ends came to 7 bases. Germline CDR1 reads MNHNY; CDR2 reads SVGAGI (reference sequence). Study-level points and caveats: Spike-specific TCR breadth and depth were elevated following two AZD1222 doses.

Here immunoSEQ multiplex PCR was the method, and the copy in TCRdb shows in-frame clones only, minus some. The data show about 140,000 clones, 90% to 95% seen once. This sequence joins TRBV6-6 and TRBJ2-7; D gene unclear. Sequencing used peripheral blood, obtained on day 0 of AZD1222 vaccination. This sequence was found in an adult in good health. Here the CDR3 reads CASSHSYEQYF. CDR3 nucleotide sequence: TGTGCCAGCAGCCACAGTTACGAGCAGTACTTC.